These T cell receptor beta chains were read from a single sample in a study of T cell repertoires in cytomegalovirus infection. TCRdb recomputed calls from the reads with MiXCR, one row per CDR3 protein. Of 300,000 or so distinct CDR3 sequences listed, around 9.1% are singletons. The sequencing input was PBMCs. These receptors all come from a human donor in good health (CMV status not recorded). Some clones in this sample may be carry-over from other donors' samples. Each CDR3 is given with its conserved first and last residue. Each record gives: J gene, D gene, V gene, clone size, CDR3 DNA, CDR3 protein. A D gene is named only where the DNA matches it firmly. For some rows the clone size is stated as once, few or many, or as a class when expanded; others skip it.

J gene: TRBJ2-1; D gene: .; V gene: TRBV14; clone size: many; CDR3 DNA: TGTGCCAGCAGCCAAGATAACGCTCGGGGCAATGAGCAGTTCTTC; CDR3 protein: CASSQDNARGNEQFF
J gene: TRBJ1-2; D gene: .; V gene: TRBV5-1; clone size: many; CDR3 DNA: TGCGCCAGCAGTGACGATGGAAGCTATGGCTACACCTTC; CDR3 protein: CASSDDGSYGYTF
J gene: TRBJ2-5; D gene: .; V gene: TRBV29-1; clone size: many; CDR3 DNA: TGCAGCGTTGAAGGGTTACAAGAGACCCAGTACTTC; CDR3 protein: CSVEGLQETQYF
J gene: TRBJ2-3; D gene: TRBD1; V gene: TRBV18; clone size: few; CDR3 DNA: TGTGCCAGCTCACCACCGTGGGACAGGGGGACAGATACGCAGTATTTT; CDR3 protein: CASSPPWDRGTDTQYF
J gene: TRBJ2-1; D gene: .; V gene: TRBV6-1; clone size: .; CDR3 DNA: TGTGCCAGCAGCCATCCTCGACTAGGCTCCTACAATGAGCAGTTCTTC; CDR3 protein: CASSHPRLGSYNEQFF
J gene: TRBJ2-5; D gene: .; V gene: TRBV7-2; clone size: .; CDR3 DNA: TGTGCCAGCAGCTTAGGGGGGGCTTCAGAGACCCAGTACTTC; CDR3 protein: CASSLGGASETQYF
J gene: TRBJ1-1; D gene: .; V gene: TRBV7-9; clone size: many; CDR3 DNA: TGTGCCAGCAGCACCAGAGTTGACACTGAAGCTTTCTTT; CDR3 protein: CASSTRVDTEAFF
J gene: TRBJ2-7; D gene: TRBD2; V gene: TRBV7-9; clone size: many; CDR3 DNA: TGTGCCAGCAGCACCGACGGGACTAGCGGGGGGTATTCCTACGAGCAGTACTTC; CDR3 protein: CASSTDGTSGGYSYEQYF
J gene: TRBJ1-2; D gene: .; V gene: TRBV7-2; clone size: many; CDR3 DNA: TGTGCCAGCAGCTTTGACAGGCTCAGGGGCTACACCTTC; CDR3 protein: CASSFDRLRGYTF
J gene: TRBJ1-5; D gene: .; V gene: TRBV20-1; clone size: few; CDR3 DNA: TGCAGTGCTCGACTTGGACACGGTCAGTGGCCCCAGCATTTT; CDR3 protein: CSARLGHGQWPQHF
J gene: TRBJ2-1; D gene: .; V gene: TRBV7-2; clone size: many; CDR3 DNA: TGTGCCAGCAGCTTAGGGGGGATCCCTTACAATGAGCAGTTCTTC; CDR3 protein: CASSLGGIPYNEQFF
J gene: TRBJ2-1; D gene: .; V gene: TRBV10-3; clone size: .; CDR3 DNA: TGTGCCATCAGTGAGTCGACAAGTATCAATGAGCAGTTCTTC; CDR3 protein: CAISESTSINEQFF
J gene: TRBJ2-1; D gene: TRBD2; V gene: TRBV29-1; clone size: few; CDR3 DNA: TGCAGCGCACTCGAGGGCGCGGCTAGCGGGGCGACCTCCTACAATGAGCAGTTCTTC; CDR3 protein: CSALEGAASGATSYNEQFF
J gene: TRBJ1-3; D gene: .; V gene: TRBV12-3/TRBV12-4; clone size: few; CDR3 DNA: TGTGCCAGCAGTTCAATTCCGGGAAACACCATATATTTT; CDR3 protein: CASSSIPGNTIYF
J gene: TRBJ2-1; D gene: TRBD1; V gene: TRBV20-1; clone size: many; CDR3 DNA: TGCAGTGCTAGAGTAACCGGACAGGGGGCCTACAATGAGCAGTTCTTC; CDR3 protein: CSARVTGQGAYNEQFF